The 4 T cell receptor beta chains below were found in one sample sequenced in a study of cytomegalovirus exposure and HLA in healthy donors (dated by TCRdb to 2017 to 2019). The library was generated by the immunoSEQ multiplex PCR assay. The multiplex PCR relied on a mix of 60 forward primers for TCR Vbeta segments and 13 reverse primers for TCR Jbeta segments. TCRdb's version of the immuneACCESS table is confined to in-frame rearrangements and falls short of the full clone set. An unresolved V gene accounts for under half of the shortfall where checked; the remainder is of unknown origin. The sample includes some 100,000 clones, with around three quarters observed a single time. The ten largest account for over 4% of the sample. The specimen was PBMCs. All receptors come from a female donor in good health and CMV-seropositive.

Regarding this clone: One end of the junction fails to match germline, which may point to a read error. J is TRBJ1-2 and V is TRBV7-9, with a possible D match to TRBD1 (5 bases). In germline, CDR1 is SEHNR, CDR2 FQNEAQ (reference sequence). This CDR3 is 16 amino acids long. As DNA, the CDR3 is TGTGCCAGCAGCTTAGGGGCGCAGGGCGATTACTATGGCTGCACCTTC. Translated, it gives CASSLGAQGDYYGCTF.

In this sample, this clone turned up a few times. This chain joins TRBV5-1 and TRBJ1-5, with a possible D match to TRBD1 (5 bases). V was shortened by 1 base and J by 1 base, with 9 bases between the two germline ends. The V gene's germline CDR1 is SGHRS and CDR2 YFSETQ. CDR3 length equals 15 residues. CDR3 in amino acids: CASSLRGGSNQPQHF. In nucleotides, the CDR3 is TGCGCCAGCAGCTTGAGGGGAGGGAGCAATCAGCCCCAGCATTTT.

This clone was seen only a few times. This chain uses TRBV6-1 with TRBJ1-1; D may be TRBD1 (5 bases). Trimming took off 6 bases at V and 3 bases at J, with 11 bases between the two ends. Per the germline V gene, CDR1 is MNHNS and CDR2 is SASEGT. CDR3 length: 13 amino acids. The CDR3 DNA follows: TGTGCCAGCAGCCAGGGCCTTCACACTGAAGCTTTCTTT. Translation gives CASSQGLHTEAFF.

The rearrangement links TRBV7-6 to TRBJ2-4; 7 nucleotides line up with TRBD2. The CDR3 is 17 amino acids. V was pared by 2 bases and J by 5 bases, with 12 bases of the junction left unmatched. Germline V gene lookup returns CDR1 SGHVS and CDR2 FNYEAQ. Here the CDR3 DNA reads TGTGCCAGCAGCTTACGCGGGGGTCGGGTCGGCGAAAACATTCAGTACTTC. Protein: CASSLRGGRVGENIQYF.